This T cell receptor beta chain was captured by sequencing in a study of blood T cell repertoires in COVID-19 (dated by TCRdb to 2018 to 2021). A note on the overall study: Samples from collaborators originated in the United States, Italy and Spain and spanned both the acute and convalescent phases of COVID-19. The prospective study material was composed of cDNA or gDNA derived from T cells, B-cell-depleted T cells, or PBMCs. Deeply sampled blood TCRbeta repertoires from subjects exposed to, actively infected with, or recovered from COVID-19 were included in the dataset. The repertoires were released in a freely available public database meant as a resource for research on the immune response to SARS-CoV-2. Samples came from the ongoing ImmuneRACE study (first 160 participants) plus 1,254 subjects from 6 global collaborators. A de-identified subject ID, COVID-19 status, age in years and sex were almost always included in the sample metadata. HLA class I and class II types, where available, came from metadata supplied by the sample provider rather than from assay-based typing. Here is what the overall study found, with its caveats: The amount of clinical and demographic metadata varied by source and participant and was provided uncurated.

Samples from volunteer blood donors who had recovered from COVID-19 were contributed by a second Seattle source. The collaborating institutions used their own protocols to collect whole blood in K2EDTA tubes. For TCRbeta analysis, collaborators shipped samples in one of three forms: frozen whole blood, isolated PBMCs, or DNA extracted from either of those sample types. A single count supports this clone. Its antigen is unknown. It has no much larger one-base neighbor in the sample; base qualities were not kept. The CDR3 runs 16 residues from the cysteine to the phenylalanine. The read is trimmed to its CDR3 DNA, 48 bases read in frame from base 1. The germline V end is reduced by 4 bases and the J end by 7 bases; junction bases left unmatched: 10. The germline V gene yields SGHRS for CDR1 and YFSETQ for CDR2. TCRbeta CDR3 regions were amplified from genomic DNA by means of the immunoSEQ Assay, a bias-controlled multiplex PCR. The paper's data handling went like this. Nucleated cell counts per sample were estimated from amplification of reference gene primers within the assay. To quantify the absolute abundance of each unique TCRbeta CDR3 rearrangement, sequence reads were collapsed and filtered. For each sample, productive Simpson clonality was calculated as the square root of Simpson's diversity index across productive rearrangements. In TCRdb, the immuneACCESS table is reduced to in-frame sequences with V and J assigned. These tables do not hold every clone; where another copy was compared, an unresolved V gene accounts for under half, and the others remain unexplained. The DNA was the basis for D and trimming; V, J and clone size are from that table. The sample contains a few hundred thousand clones, over 80% of them found a single time. In total, the top ten clones hold about 1.5% of the sample.

This sequence originates from a woman aged 40 to 49 who had recovered from COVID-19. The sequence joins TRBV5-1 to TRBJ1-4, and 10 junction bases match TRBD1. The sample taken for sequencing was peripheral blood. The nucleotides are TGCGCCAGCAGCCCGCAGTACGGACAGGGGGGTGAAAAACTGTTTTTT. Translation gives CASSPQYGQGGEKLFF.